These 14 T cell receptor beta chains were all obtained from the same sample, sequenced in a study of T-cell memory formation after mild COVID-19. MiXCR was run by TCRdb on the 5' RACE reads, yielding one entry per CDR3 protein. The table lists 300,000 to 400,000 distinct CDR3 sequences, roughly 20% of them singletons. Sequencing used PBMCs or a T cell subset sorted from them (not recorded which). The receptors were sampled from an adult woman who had mild COVID-19 (a few samples of this study predate the infection). Cell type and time point are not known.

This clonotype has only a few counts. Here the CDR3 reads CSARVGHLNTEAFF. CDR3 coding DNA: TGCAGTGCTAGAGTGGGACACCTGAACACTGAAGCTTTCTTT. The chain is built from TRBV20-1 and TRBJ1-1, with a possible D match to TRBD1 (6 bases). Trimming pared 1 base from V and 0 bases from J, leaving 9 bases between. Per germline, CDR1 DFQATT and CDR2 SNEGSKA (reference sequence). The CDR3 has 14 residues.

This clonotype was detected only a few times. The junction departs from the called germline gene at one end, perhaps through a read error. The V gene is TRBV12-3 or TRBV12-4, the J gene TRBJ2-2, with D possibly being TRBD1 or TRBD2 (5 bases each). The CDR3 length is 16 residues. CDR3 sequence reads: CASSPRETENTGELIF. The CDR3 DNA reads TGTGCCAGCAGCCCGAGGGAGACAGAGAACACCGGGGAGCTGATTTTT.

The chain recombines TRBV10-3 with TRBJ2-7, with D perhaps matching TRBD2 (5 bases). CDR1 is ENHRY, CDR2 SYGVKD, per germline. Trimming pared 7 bases from V and 4 bases from J, leaving 23 bases between. CDR3 length equals 16 residues. This CDR3 is CAIKEESPGSQYEQYF. CDR3 DNA: TGTGCCATCAAGGAAGAAAGTCCGGGGTCACAATACGAGCAGTACTTC.

The chain links TRBV7-9 to TRBJ1-5, with 7 bases aligning to TRBD1. Germline assignment: CDR1 SEHNR and CDR2 FQNEAQ (reference sequence). V shed 5 bases and J 10 bases; nucleotides not matched to a gene: 11. The CDR3 contains 14 residues. Written as DNA, the CDR3 is TGTGCCAGCAGCAAAACCGGGACAGACTTCCCCCAGCATTTT. Translated, it gives CASSKTGTDFPQHF.

The chain couples TRBV5-4 to TRBJ2-7; D is ambiguous. The CDR3 sequence is 14 residues long. Germline V gene data show CDR1 as SGHNT and CDR2 as YYREEE (reference sequence). The germline V and J ends were trimmed by 4 bases and 0 bases, with 11 bases remaining between them. CDR3 DNA sequence: TGTGCCAGCAGCCACGACCCTAGCTCCTACGAGCAGTACTTC. It codes for CASSHDPSSYEQYF.

This clonotype was seen more than once but under ten times. The rearrangement links TRBV4-2 to TRBJ2-3, with 11 positions matching TRBD2. The CDR3 length is 18 residues. Losses at the gene ends were 1 base for V and 5 bases for J; bases not matched to a gene: 11. Germline V CDR1 and CDR2: LGHNA, YNFKEQ. The DNA of the CDR3 is TGTGCCAGCAGCCAAGGGGCCCTAGCGGGGGGTTTTATAGATACGCAGTATTTT. It translates to CASSQGALAGGFIDTQYF.

The chain combines TRBV5-1 with TRBJ2-1; 9 positions agree with TRBD2. Germline CDR1 is SGHRS and CDR2 is YFSETQ. J was trimmed by 6 bases and V by 0 bases; bases with no gene match: 4. This CDR3 has 15 residues. DNA for the CDR3: TGCGCCAGCAGCTTGGGGCGGGGGGGCCTCAATGAGCAGTTCTTC. Its protein product is CASSLGRGGLNEQFF.

This clonotype has just a few counts. This rearrangement joins TRBV28 to TRBJ1-1, with D maybe TRBD1 (5 bases). Germline V gene lookup returns CDR1 MDHEN and CDR2 SYDVKM. The CDR3 is 14 residues long. V gave up 3 bases and J gave up 5 bases, with 13 bases separating them. The CDR3 region is CASSFFAGRTEAFF. The CDR3 region has the DNA TGTGCCAGCAGTTTTTTTGCGGGGCGGACTGAAGCTTTCTTT.

This chain links TRBV5-1 with TRBJ2-1, with TRBD1 matching over 9 bases. Trimming removed 2 bases from V and 8 bases from J; junction bases left unmatched: 11. Germline CDR1 reads SGHRS; CDR2 reads YFSETQ. This CDR3 spans 16 amino acids. For the CDR3, the DNA is TGCGCCAGCAGCTTTGGACAGGGGACAGGGAACCATGAGCAGTTCTTC. Translating gives CASSFGQGTGNHEQFF.

In this sample, this clonotype turned up a few times. The chain is built from TRBV29-1 and TRBJ2-5; 7 bases fit TRBD1. CDR1 is SQVTM and CDR2 is ANQGSEA in the germline V gene. V shed 5 bases, J shed 2 bases, and the junction held 11 bases outside the gene matches. The CDR3 covers 15 residues. The CDR3 loop reads CSVNLGQAMQETQYF. CDR3 bases: TGCAGCGTTAATCTAGGACAGGCTATGCAAGAGACCCAGTACTTC.

This clonotype appeared a few times. The V and J genes are TRBV7-3 and TRBJ1-3; the match to TRBD1 covers 8 bases. The germline CDR1 and CDR2 sequences are SGHTA and FQGTGA. J gave up 4 bases and V 2 bases, and 4 bases lay outside the gene matches. This CDR3 region has 15 residues. The CDR3 loop reads CASSLRPGGGNTIYF. The CDR3 coding sequence is TGTGCCAGCAGCTTACGGCCAGGGGGCGGAAACACCATATATTTT.

A single count supports this clonotype. The V gene is TRBV6-6, the J gene TRBJ2-7; TRBD2 might be the D (6 bases). The CDR3 covers 11 residues. CDR1 is MNHNY and CDR2 is SVGAGI in the germline V gene (reference sequence). Trimming removed 10 bases at V and 9 bases at J, with 16 bases between. The CDR3 nucleotides read TGTGCCACACTAAAAGGCGGGGTGCAGTACTTC. The encoded protein is CATLKGGVQYF.

This clonotype has only a few counts. CDR3 sequence reads: CASSVVPIEAFF. The DNA for the CDR3 is TGTGCCAGCAGCGTAGTTCCTATTGAAGCTTTCTTT. The rearrangement joins TRBV9 to TRBJ1-1; no clear D gene. V was pared by 0 bases and J by 7 bases, with 7 bases between. Germline V lookup: CDR1 SGDLS, CDR2 YYNGEE. CDR3 size: 12 residues.

The chain combines TRBV7-9 with TRBJ1-5; no clear D. The CDR3 spans 14 residues. Germline V CDR1 and CDR2: SEHNR, FQNEAQ (reference sequence). V gave up 1 base and J gave up 7 bases, with 11 bases separating them. This CDR3 is CASSLEGQNQPQHF. In DNA form, the CDR3 reads TGTGCCAGCAGCTTAGAGGGTCAGAACCAGCCCCAGCATTTT. Full variable domain (remainder filled in from reference TRBV7-9 and TRBJ1-5): DTGVSQNPRHKITKRGQNVTFRCDPISEHNRLYWYRQTLGQGPEFLTYFQNEAQLEKSRLLSDRFSAERPKGSFSTLEIQRTEQGDSAMYLCASSLEGQNQPQHFGDGTRLSIL.